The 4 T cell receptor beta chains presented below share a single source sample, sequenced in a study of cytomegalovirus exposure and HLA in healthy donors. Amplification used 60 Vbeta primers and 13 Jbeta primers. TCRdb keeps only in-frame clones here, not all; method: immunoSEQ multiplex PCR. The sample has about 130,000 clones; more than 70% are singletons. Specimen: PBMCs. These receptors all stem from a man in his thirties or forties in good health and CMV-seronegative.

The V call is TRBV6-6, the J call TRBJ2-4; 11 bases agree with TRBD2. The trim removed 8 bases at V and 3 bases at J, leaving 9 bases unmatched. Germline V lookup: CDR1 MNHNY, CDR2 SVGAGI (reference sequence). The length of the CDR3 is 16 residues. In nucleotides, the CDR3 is TGTGCCAGCTCGGGTAGCGGGGGGGCTTTCAAAAACATTCAGTACTTC. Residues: CASSGSGGAFKNIQYF.

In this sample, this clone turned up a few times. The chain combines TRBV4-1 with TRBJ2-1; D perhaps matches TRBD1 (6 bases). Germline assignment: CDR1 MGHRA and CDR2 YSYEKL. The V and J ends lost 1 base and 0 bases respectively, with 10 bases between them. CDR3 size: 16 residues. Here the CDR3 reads CASSQAQGTSYNEQFF. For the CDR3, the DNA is TGCGCCAGCAGCCAAGCCCAGGGGACCTCCTACAATGAGCAGTTCTTC.

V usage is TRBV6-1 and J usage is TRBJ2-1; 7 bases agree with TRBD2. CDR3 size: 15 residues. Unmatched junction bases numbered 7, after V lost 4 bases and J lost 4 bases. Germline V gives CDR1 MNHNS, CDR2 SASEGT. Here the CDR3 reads CASSVESSGYNEQFF. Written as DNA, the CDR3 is TGTGCCAGCAGTGTTGAGTCTAGCGGATACAATGAGCAGTTCTTC.

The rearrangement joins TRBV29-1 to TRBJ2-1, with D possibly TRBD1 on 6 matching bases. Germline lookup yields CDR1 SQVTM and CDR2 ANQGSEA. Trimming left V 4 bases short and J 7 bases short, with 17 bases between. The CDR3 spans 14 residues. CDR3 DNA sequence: TGCAGCGTTGTAGGCAGGGGCTTATGGAATGAGCAGTTCTTC. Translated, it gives CSVVGRGLWNEQFF.